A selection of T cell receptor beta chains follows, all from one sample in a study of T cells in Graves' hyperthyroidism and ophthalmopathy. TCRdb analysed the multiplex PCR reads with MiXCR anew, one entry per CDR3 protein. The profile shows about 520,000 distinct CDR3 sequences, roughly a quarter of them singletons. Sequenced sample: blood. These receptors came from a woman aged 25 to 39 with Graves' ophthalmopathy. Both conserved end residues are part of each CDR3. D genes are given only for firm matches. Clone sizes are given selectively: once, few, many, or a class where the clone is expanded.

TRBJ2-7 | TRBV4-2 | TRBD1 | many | TGTGCCAGCAGCCAAGATTCGGCCAGGGGGCTGAGAAACGAGCAGTACTTC | CASSQDSARGLRNEQYF
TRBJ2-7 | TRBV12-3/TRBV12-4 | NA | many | TGTGCCAGCAGTTCCCTCGCCCCCCCTCGACGCGAGCAGTACTTC | CASSSLAPPRREQYF
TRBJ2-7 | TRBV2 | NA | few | TGTGCCAGCAGTGTAGAACAACAAGGGTCCGTTTTCTACGAGCAGTACTTC | CASSVEQQGSVFYEQYF
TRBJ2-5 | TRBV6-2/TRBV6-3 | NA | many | TGTGCCAGCAGTTACTCGGATCCCGCGGGGACCCAGTACTTC | CASSYSDPAGTQYF
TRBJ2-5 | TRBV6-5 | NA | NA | TGTGCCAGCAGTTATGGGACGGCCGGAGAGACCCAGTACTTC | CASSYGTAGETQYF
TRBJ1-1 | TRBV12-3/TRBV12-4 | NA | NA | TGTGCCAGCAGCCCCTTTCGGACAGCGAGGAACACTGAAGCTTTCTTT | CASSPFRTARNTEAFF
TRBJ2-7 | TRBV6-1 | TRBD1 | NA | TGTGCCAGCAGTCAACCGGGACAGGGAAACGAGCAGTACTTC | CASSQPGQGNEQYF
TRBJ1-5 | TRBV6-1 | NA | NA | TGTGCCAGTACGCGTAACGGCAATCAGCCCCAGCATTTT | CASTRNGNQPQHF
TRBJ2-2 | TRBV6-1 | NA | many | TGTGCCGGGGGCCCGATGTGGACCGGGGAGCTGTTTTTT | CAGGPMWTGELFF
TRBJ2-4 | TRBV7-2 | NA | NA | TGTGCCAGCAGCTTAGATCGGATAAGAAAAAACATTCAGTACTTC | CASSLDRIRKNIQYF
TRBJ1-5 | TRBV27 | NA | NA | TGTGCCAGCAGTTTATTGGGGGTCCGCAATCAGCCCCAGCATTTT | CASSLLGVRNQPQHF
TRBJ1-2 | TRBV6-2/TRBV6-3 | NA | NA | TGTGCCAGCAGAGACCACGCCGGGTATGGCTACACCTTC | CASRDHAGYGYTF
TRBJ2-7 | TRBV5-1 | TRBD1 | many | TGCGCCAGCAGCCCGGGGGACAGGGACTACGAGCAGTACTTC | CASSPGDRDYEQYF
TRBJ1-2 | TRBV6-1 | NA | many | TGTGCCAGCAAGGGGGACAACTATGGCTACACCTTC | CASKGDNYGYTF
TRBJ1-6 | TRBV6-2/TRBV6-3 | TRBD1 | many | TGTGCCAGCAGGCGGGACAGCGGTACCATCTATAATTCACCCCTCCACTTT | CASRRDSGTIYNSPLHF
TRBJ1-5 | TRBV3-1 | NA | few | TGTGCCAGCAGCCAAGGGACAGACCAATCGCCCCAGCATTTT | CASSQGTDQSPQHF
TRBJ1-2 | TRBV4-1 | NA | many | TGCGCCAGCAGCCAAACTTGGCCGGGGGGGGATGGCTACACCTTC | CASSQTWPGGDGYTF
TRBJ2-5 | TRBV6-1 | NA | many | TGTGCCAGCGGAGGTGGGGGAGAGGAGACCCAGTACTTC | CASGGGGEETQYF
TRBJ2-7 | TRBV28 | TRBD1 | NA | TGTGCCAGCAGACCGACAGGGGGCAACGAGCAGTACTTC | CASRPTGGNEQYF
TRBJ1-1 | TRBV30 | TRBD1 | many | TGTGCCTGGAGTACACAGGGGCAAGGAGCTTTCTTT | CAWSTQGQGAFF
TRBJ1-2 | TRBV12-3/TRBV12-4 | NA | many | TGTGCCAGCAGTCCCTCGGGCCTCGGGTATGGCTACACCTTC | CASSPSGLGYGYTF
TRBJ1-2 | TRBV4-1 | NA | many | TGCGCCAGCAGCCAAGCGGCGGGACGTTTCGTATCAAACTATGGCTACACCTTC | CASSQAAGRFVSNYGYTF
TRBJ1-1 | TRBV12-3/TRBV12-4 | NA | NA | TGTGCCAGCAGTTTAGTTCCGACAGGACTGAACACTGAAGCTTTCTTT | CASSLVPTGLNTEAFF
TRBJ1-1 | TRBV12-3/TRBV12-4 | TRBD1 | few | TGTGCCAGCAGTTTAACTGGGACAGGGGCGGGCACTGAAGCTTTCTTT | CASSLTGTGAGTEAFF
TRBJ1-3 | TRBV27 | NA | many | TGTGCCAGCAGGGGGGTTAGGGGTAAAGGAAACACCATATATTTT | CASRGVRGKGNTIYF
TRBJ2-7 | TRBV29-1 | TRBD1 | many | TGCAGCGTAATGGAAGACAGGGGCCCTTACGAGCAGTACTTC | CSVMEDRGPYEQYF
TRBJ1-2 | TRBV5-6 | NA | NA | TGTGCCAGCAGCTTGGATAGGGCCCACTTCTATGGCTACACCTTC | CASSLDRAHFYGYTF
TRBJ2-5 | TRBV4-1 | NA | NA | TGCGCCAGCAGCCGTGGACCAGGGGGGGGCGAGACCCAGTACTTC | CASSRGPGGGETQYF
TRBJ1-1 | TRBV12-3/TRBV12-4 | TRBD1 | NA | TGTGCCAGCAGTGAGATGCGGACAGGGAGGGACGCTGAAGCTTTCTTT | CASSEMRTGRDAEAFF
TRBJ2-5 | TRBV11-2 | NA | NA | TGTGCCAGCAGCTTAGATCTAACGTACCAAGAGACCCAGTACTTC | CASSLDLTYQETQYF
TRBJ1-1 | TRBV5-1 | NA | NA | TGCGCCAGCAGCCCGGACGCGGATCGCACTGAAGCTTTCTTT | CASSPDADRTEAFF
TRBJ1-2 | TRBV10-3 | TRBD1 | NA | TGTGCCATCAGTCCGGGACAGGGCGGCTATGGCTACACCTTC | CAISPGQGGYGYTF
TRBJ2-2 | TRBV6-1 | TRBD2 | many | TGTGCCAGCAGTCATAGCGGGGGAACCGGGGAGCTGTTTTTT | CASSHSGGTGELFF
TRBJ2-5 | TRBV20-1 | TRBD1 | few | TGCAGTGCTTCGGACAGGGGGGAGACCCAGTACTTC | CSASDRGETQYF
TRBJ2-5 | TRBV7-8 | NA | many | TGTGCCAGCAGCTTAGCGGGGCCGTATCCGACCCAGTACTTC | CASSLAGPYPTQYF
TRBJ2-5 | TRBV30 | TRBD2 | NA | TGTGCCTGGAGTGGGGCTAGCGGGAGTGAGACCCAGTACTTC | CAWSGASGSETQYF
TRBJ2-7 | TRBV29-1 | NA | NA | TGCAGCGTTTGCGGACAGCAGGAAGGGGAGCAGTACTTC | CSVCGQQEGEQYF
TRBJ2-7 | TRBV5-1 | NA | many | TGCGCCAGCAGCTCGGACTCCCCTGTAGGCGAGCAGTACTTC | CASSSDSPVGEQYF
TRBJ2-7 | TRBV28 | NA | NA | TGTGCCAGCAGTTTAGTAACCCCCTACGAGCAGTACTTC | CASSLVTPYEQYF
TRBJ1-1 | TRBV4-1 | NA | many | TGCGCCAGCAGCCAAGATCTAGGGACTGAAGCTTTCTTT | CASSQDLGTEAFF
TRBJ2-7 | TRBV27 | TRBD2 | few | TGTGCCAGCAGTCCTTACCTAGCGGGAGGGCTGGGGCAGTACTTC | CASSPYLAGGLGQYF